This paragraph reports one T cell receptor beta chain. What it binds is unknown. This entry comes from a study of cytomegalovirus exposure and HLA in healthy donors. TCRdb's table, derived via immunoSEQ multiplex PCR, lists solely in-frame clones and lacks some. The table lists around 130,000 clones, over 85% of them singletons, with 3% to 3.5% in the top ten. Trimming left V 4 bases short and J 5 bases short, with 8 bases between. CDR1 and CDR2 from the germline V gene are SEHNR and FQNEAQ (reference sequence). This CDR3 has 13 residues. Study observations and caveats: The dataset shows that most TCR sequences were rare, while some public TCRs occurred in many donors. According to a subsequent analysis, TCR clusters identified in the first cohort showed a tendency to co-occur across the approximately 110 validation repertoires. There were under 200 TCR beta chains listed as cytomegalovirus-associated.

V gene TRBV7-9 combines with J gene TRBJ2-2; possibly TRBD1 for D (5 bases). Material for sequencing was PBMCs. This receptor was obtained from a man aged 25 to 40 in good health and CMV-seronegative. In nucleotides, the CDR3 is TGTGCCAGCAGCTCAGGACATACCGGGGAGCTGTTTTTT. It specifies CASSSGHTGELFF.